This TCR beta chain originates from a study of blood T cell repertoires in COVID-19. Study as a whole: COVID-19 samples, acute and convalescent, were from the United States, Italy and Spain.

After removal of 4 bases from V and 3 bases from J, the junction contained 7 bases not matched to a gene. Looked up from germline, CDR1 is SGHRS and CDR2 is YFSETQ. CDR3 length: 16 residues. Original data processing: Reference gene primers were amplified, and this amplification served to estimate nucleated cell counts. Only in-frame clones appear in the TCRdb table, and some are missing; sequencing was by immunoSEQ multiplex PCR. V and J calls plus clone size are reproduced from that table; the DNA served to infer D and trimming. The sample shows some 300,000 clones, roughly 90% of them seen only once.

The source is a woman in her 70s with COVID-19, enrolled during active disease. Material: peripheral blood. V and J are TRBV5-1 and TRBJ2-5, with TRBD1 matching 12 bases. CDR3 in amino acids: CASSPTGTGGEETQYF. The CDR3 DNA reads as TGCGCCAGCAGCCCAACCGGGACAGGGGGCGAAGAGACCCAGTACTTC.